The clone carrying this T cell receptor (beta chain) was seen once. This CDR3 has 15 residues. The germline CDR1 and CDR2 sequences are SGHRS and YFSETQ. Trimming cost V 1 base and J 2 bases; bases outside gene matches: 3. This specimen belongs to a study of blood T cell repertoires in COVID-19. Sequenced by immunoSEQ multiplex PCR; TCRdb stores in-frame clones only, minus some. The data hold around 250,000 clones, with about 80% observed a single time. The chain has TRBV5-1 and TRBJ1-1; 9 bases line up with TRBD1. The source of this sequence is a middle-aged man with active or convalescent COVID-19. The specimen sequenced was peripheral blood. Here the CDR3 reads CASSLTDRGNTEAFF. As DNA, the CDR3 is TGCGCCAGCAGCTTGACGGACAGGGGAAACACTGAAGCTTTCTTT.